This T cell receptor (beta chain) derives from a study of T cell responses to AZD1222 COVID-19 vaccine (dated by TCRdb to about 2021). A note on the overall study: Because spike-specific TCR depth and breadth did not differ between the two schedules, AZD1222 recipients who got a second dose at roughly 4 weeks were pooled with those who got a second dose at roughly 12 weeks. A total of around 240 trial participants underwent TCR sequencing, of whom around 200 received two doses of AZD1222 and some 25 received two doses of the MenACWY control vaccine. Enrollment into the trials was organized by age into subgroups of 18-55, 56-69 and 70-plus years, and those subgroups contained approximately 150, 30 and 60 TCR-sequenced participants, respectively. General study outcomes and caveats: Reportedly, almost half of the unique spike-specific TCRs recognized epitopes lying outside the regions that are mutated in the B.1.351 and B.1.1.7 variants. Only five or six AZD1222 recipients were SARS-CoV-2 seropositive at baseline, limiting conclusions about previously exposed vaccinees. No day 14 peak-response samples were available, so repertoires were characterized only after the peak T cell response. Vaccine-associated CD4 TCRs spanned the whole spike protein, with dominant responses in regions 160-218 and 743-854. The 56-69-year group was small, and its depth increase did not reach significance, likely because of low power. Most participants were white British and females outnumbered males, and the authors suggested that clonal diversity may have been underestimated. After two AZD1222 doses, both the breadth and the depth of spike-specific TCRs were significantly higher than at day 0 and than in MenACWY recipients.

The CDR3 sequence holds 15 residues, the cysteine and phenylalanine included. The kept DNA is CDR3 alone, 45 bases in frame from the first base. Trimming accounts for 3 bases at V and 3 bases at J, while the number of junction bases matched to no gene is 5. The germline V gene encodes CDR1 PRHDT and CDR2 FYEKMQ (reference sequence). This clone was seen more than once but under ten times. Its antigen remains unidentified. No base-level quality is on record; no much larger clone is a single base apart. What the time point label conveys for this sample: baseline before first vaccination. Samples from vaccinated people were obtained from the UK trials COV001 and COV002, which included a single-blind randomized controlled phase 2/3 trial of AZD1222 (ChAdOx1 nCoV-19) in healthy adults. Trial participant PBMC samples were collected at day 0 and day 28 after the second dose for TCRbeta chain sequencing. The CDR3 regions of human TCRbeta chains were analyzed by immunosequencing. Under the source paper's analysis protocol: Repertoire TCRs were checked for matches against a reference library of SARS-CoV-2-specific TCRs that had been generated using the MIRA antigen-specificity platform. Breadth meant the fraction of unique TCRs that were SARS-CoV-2-associated, whereas depth meant the fraction of total T cells that were SARS-CoV-2-associated. Using the MIRA data, each spike-specific TCR was assigned both to the spike region to which the TCR was reactive and to a CD4 or CD8 class. Log10-transformed breadth and depth values were compared by one-way ANOVA with Sidak's multiple comparisons tests. TCRdb carries this immuneACCESS record with in-frame sequences only. Its versions omit some clonotypes, under half of them owing to an unresolved V gene in the studies checked, with the rest unexplained. V and J calls and clone size are as listed in that table; D and trimming were resolved from the DNA. This sample lists 95,000 to 150,000 clones; approximately 86% were detected once. The ten most abundant clones make up approximately 6.2% of the sample.

This sequence was found in an adult in good health. The sample consisted of peripheral blood, taken on day 0 of AZD1222 vaccination. Rearrangement joined TRBV13 to TRBJ1-1, with TRBD1 matching 9 junction bases. Here is the DNA: TGTGCCAGCAGCTTGGGACAGGGCCTTTACACTGAAGCTTTCTTT. The resulting protein is CASSLGQGLYTEAFF.